This T cell receptor beta chain was documented in a study of blood T cell repertoires in COVID-19. Across the whole study: Acute and convalescent COVID-19 samples came from the United States, Italy and Spain. T cells, B-cell-depleted T cells, or PBMCs provided the cDNA or gDNA that served as material.

Deletions cut 5 bases from V and 0 bases from J, with 4 bases between. The germline CDR1 and CDR2 sequences are SGHTA and FQGNSA. The CDR3 has 12 amino acids. Study processing details: Counts of nucleated cells, estimated from reference gene primer amplification, were obtained. Sequenced by immunoSEQ multiplex PCR; TCRdb stores in-frame clones only, minus some. Clone size and V and J calls were adopted from that table, with D and trimming inferred from the DNA. The table records roughly 90,000 clones, 70% to 90% of them present only once. The chain couples TRBV7-2 to TRBJ2-5; D remains unclear. Sequencing used peripheral blood. This TCR was recovered from a man aged 50-60 years with acute or convalescent COVID-19. In DNA form, the CDR3 reads TGTGCCAGCAGCCAGTACCAAGAGACCCAGTACTTC. Amino acids: CASSQYQETQYF.